The clone carrying this T cell receptor beta chain occurred a few times. The source of the sample is a study of blood T cells in healthy people across ages. Then a second PCR, running about 6 to 12 cycles, was carried out with a sample-barcoded 5' primer and a J-beta primer mix. From the 5' RACE reads, TCRdb called clonotypes with MiXCR, one entry per CDR3 protein. The sample comprises around 790,000 distinct CDR3 sequences, about 42% of which are singletons, and roughly 19% rests with the top ten. Germline trimming cut 8 bases from V and 4 bases from J; bases unmatched to any gene: 9. The CDR3 consists of 14 residues. The germline CDR1 and CDR2 sequences are SNHLY and FYNNEI.

The sequenced sample consisted of blood. This chain connects TRBV2 to TRBJ2-3, with TRBD2 identical over 7 bases. This sequence was found in a man aged 55 to 70 in good health. The DNA of the CDR3 is TGTGCCAGCGGGGAGACTAGCAGTTCAGATACGCAGTATTTT. Residues: CASGETSSSDTQYF.